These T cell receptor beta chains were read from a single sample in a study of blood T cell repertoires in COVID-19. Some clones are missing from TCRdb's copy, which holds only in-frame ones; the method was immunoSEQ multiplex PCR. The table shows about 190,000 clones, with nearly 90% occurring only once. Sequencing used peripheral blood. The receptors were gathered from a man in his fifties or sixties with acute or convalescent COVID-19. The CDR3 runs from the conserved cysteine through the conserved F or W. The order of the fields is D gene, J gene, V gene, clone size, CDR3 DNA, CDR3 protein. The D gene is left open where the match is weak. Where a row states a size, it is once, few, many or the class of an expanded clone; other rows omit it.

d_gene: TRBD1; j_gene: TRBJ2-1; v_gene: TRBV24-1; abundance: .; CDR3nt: TGTGCCACCAGTGATTTAAGGACAGGGACCGGCTATGAGCAGTTCTTC; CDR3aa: CATSDLRTGTGYEQFF
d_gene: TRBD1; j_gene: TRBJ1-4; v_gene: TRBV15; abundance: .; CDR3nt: TGTGCCACCAGCAGAGGAGGGGGACAGGGGTTTGTATCACGTGAAAAACTGTTTTTT; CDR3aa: CATSRGGGQGFVSREKLFF
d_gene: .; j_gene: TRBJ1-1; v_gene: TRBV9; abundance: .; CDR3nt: TGTGCCAGCAGCGTAAGTGGAGTCACTGAAGCTTTCTTT; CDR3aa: CASSVSGVTEAFF
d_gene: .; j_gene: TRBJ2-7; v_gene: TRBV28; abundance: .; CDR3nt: TGTGCCAGCAGCGCGGGGCCCACCTACGAGCAGTACTTC; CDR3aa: CASSAGPTYEQYF
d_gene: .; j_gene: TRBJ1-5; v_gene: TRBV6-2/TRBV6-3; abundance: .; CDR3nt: TGTGCCAGCAGCCGACTCGGGGGAGGCAATCAGCCCCAGCATTTT; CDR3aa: CASSRLGGGNQPQHF
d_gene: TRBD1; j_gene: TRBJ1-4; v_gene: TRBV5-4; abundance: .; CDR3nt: TGTGCCAGCAGACAGGGGACAAATGAAAAACTGTTTTTT; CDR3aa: CASRQGTNEKLFF
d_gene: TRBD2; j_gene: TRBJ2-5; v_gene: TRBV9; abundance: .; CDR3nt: TGTGCCAGCAGCGTAGGACTAGCGGGGGGACTAGAAGAGACCCAGTACTTC; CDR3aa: CASSVGLAGGLEETQYF
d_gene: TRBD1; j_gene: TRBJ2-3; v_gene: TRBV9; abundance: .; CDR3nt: TGTGCCAGCAGCATTACCCAGGGGGCGGCCCCAGATACGCAGTATTTT; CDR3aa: CASSITQGAAPDTQYF
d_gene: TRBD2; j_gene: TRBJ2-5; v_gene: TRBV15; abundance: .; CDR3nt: TGTGCCACCAGCAGAGTTCCCCTAGCGGCCCAAGAGACCCAGTACTTC; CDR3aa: CATSRVPLAAQETQYF
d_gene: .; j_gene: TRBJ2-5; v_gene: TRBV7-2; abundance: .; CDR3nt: TGTGCCAGCAGCTTAGCTCAGGGATCAGGGGAGACCCAGTACTTC; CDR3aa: CASSLAQGSGETQYF
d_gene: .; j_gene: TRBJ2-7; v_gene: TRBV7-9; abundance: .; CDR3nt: TGTGCCAGCAGCTTACTAGCATCGGCCTACGAGCAGTACTTC; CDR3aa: CASSLLASAYEQYF
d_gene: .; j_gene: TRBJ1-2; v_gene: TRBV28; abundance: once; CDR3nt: TGTGCCAGCAGTTCGGGAACAGTCTATGGCTACACCTTC; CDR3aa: CASSSGTVYGYTF
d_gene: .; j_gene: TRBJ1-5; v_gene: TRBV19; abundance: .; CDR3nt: TGTGCCAGTAGTATAGGGGAGGACAATCAGCCCCAGCATTTT; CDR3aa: CASSIGEDNQPQHF
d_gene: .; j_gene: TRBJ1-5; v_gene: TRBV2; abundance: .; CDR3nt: TGTGCCAGCACCCCATCAGGGCAGACTTTTCAGCCCCAGCATTTT; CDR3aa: CASTPSGQTFQPQHF
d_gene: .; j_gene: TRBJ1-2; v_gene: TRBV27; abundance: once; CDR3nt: TGTGCCAGCAGTCCATCGGGGACAAGGACTAACTATGGCTACACCTTC; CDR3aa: CASSPSGTRTNYGYTF
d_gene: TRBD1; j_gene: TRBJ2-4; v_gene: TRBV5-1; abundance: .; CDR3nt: TGCGCCAGCAGCTTGGGCGGGACAGGGGGTATCAACATTCAGTACTTC; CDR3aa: CASSLGGTGGINIQYF
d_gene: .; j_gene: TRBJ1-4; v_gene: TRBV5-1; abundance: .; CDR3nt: TGCGCCAGCAGGGAGGGACTGGGTAATGAAAAACTGTTTTTT; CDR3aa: CASREGLGNEKLFF
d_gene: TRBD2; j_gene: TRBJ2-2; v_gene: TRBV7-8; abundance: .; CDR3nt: TGTGCCAGCAGCTCGGGACTAGCGGGGACGAACACCGGGGAGCTGTTTTTT; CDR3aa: CASSSGLAGTNTGELFF
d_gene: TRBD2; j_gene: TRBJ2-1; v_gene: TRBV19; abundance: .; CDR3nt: TGTGCCAGTAGAGGGCTAGCGGGACGGTATGAGCAGTTCTTC; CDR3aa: CASRGLAGRYEQFF
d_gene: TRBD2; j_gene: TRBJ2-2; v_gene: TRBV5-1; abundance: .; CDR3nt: TGCGCCAGCAGCCCTCTAGCGGGGGGGAACACCGGGGAGCTGTTTTTT; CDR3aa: CASSPLAGGNTGELFF
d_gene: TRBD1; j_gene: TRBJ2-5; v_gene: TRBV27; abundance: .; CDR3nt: TGTGCCAGCAGGACAGGGGAGTGGGAGACCCAGTACTTC; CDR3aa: CASRTGEWETQYF
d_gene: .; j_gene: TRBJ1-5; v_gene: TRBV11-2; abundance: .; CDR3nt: TGTGCCAGCAGCTTAGGTAGTAGCAAGAATCAGCCCCAGCATTTT; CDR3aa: CASSLGSSKNQPQHF
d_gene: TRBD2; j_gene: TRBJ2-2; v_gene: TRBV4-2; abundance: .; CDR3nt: TGTGCCAGCAGCCTAGGGACTAGCGGGTACCACACCGGGGAGCTGTTTTTT; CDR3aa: CASSLGTSGYHTGELFF
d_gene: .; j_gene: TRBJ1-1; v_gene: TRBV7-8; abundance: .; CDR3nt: TGTGCCAGCAGCCGAACAGGGTACACTGAAGCTTTCTTT; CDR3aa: CASSRTGYTEAFF
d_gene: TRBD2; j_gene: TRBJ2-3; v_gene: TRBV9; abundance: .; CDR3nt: TGTGCCAGCAGCGGGACGGGTGGACTAGCGTTTAATACGCAGTATTTT; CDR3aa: CASSGTGGLAFNTQYF
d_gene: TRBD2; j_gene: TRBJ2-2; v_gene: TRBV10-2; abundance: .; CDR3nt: TGCGCCTCGGGCGGGAGGGCCGGGGAGCTGTTTTTT; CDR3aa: CASGGRAGELFF
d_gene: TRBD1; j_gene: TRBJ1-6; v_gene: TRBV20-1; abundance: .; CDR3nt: TGCAGTGCTAGTAGGGACAGGGAGCGATCACCCCTCCACTTT; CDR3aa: CSASRDRERSPLHF
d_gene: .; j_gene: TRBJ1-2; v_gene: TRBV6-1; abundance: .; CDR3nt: TGTGCCAGCAGTGAGAGGGAGAACTATGGCTACACCTTC; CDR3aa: CASSERENYGYTF
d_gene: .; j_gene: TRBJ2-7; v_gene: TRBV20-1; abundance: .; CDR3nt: TGCAGTGCTAGACCGGGCTACGAGCAGTACTTC; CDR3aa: CSARPGYEQYF
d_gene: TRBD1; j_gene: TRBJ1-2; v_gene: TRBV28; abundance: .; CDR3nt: TGTGCCAGCATTCGGACAGGGCGTAGCTATGGCTACACCTTC; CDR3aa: CASIRTGRSYGYTF
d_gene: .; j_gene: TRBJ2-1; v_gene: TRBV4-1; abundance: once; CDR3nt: TGCGCCAGCAGCCTTCTCCGGGACAACAATGAGCAGTTCTTC; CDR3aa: CASSLLRDNNEQFF
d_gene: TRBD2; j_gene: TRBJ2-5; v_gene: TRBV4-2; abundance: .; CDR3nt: TGTGCCAGCAGCCAAGATCAGGCGCGGGGGGGCACCGAGACCCAGTACTTC; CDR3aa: CASSQDQARGGTETQYF
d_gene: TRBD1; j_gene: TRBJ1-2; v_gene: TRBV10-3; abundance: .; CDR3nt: TGTGCCATCAGGGGACAGATGACCCTCGACGGCTACACCTTC; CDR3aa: CAIRGQMTLDGYTF
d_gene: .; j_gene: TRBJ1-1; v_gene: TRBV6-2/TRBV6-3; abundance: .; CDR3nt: TGTGCCAGCAGCCCCCACGGATCAGAGGGCACTGAAGCTTTCTTT; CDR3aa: CASSPHGSEGTEAFF
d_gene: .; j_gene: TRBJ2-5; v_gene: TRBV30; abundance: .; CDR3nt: TGTGCCCGGGGAAAGAGAGAAGAGACCCAGTACTTC; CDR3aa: CARGKREETQYF
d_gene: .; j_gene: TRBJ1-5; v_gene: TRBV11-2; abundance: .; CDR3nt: TGTGCCAGCAGCTTAGATCTCAGGGCTCAGCCCCAGCATTTT; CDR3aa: CASSLDLRAQPQHF
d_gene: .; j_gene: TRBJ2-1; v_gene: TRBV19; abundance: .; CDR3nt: TGTGCCAGCGGGAAGGACAATGAGCAGTTCTTC; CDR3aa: CASGKDNEQFF
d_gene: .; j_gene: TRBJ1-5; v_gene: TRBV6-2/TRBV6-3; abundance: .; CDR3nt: TGTGCCAGCAGTGAGACCCAGGGTCTGCAGGGTCAGCCCCAGCATTTT; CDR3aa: CASSETQGLQGQPQHF
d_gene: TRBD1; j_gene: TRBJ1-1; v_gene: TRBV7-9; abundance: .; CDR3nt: TGTGCCAGCAGCGACGATCTCGGGACAGCCATGAACACTGAAGCTTTCTTT; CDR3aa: CASSDDLGTAMNTEAFF
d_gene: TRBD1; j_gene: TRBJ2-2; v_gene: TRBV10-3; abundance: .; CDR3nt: TGTGCCATCAGGACAGGGTCCGCCGGGGAGCTGTTTTTT; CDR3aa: CAIRTGSAGELFF
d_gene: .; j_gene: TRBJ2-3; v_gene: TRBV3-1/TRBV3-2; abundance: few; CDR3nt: TGTGCCAGCAGCCGGGGGGTTAGCACAGATACGCAGTATTTT; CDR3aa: CASSRGVSTDTQYF
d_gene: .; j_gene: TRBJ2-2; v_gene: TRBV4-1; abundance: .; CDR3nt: TGCGCCAGCAGTGAGTATCCGGGTGGAACCGGGGAGCTGTTTTTT; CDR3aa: CASSEYPGGTGELFF
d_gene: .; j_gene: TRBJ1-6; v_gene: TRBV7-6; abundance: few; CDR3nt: TGTGCCAGCAGACTGGGGAGCTCCTATAATTCACCCCTCCACTTT; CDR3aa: CASRLGSSYNSPLHF